The rows below give T cell receptor beta chains drawn from one sample of a study of T cell responses to AZD1222 COVID-19 vaccine. Libraries were prepared by immunoSEQ multiplex PCR; TCRdb keeps only in-frame clonotypes and omits some of them. The data contain 73,000 or so clones, over 70% of them singletons. Sequenced material: peripheral blood, taken 28 days after the second AZD1222 dose. These receptors were taken from an adult who received the AZD1222 COVID-19 vaccine. The CDR3 runs from the conserved cysteine through the conserved F or W. The D gene is left open where the match is weak. Clone size is not always given. Where it is, it says once, few, many or a class for expanded clones.

J gene	clone size	V gene	D gene	CDR3 DNA	CDR3 protein
TRBJ1-5	.	TRBV3-1/TRBV3-2	.	TGTGCCAGCAGCCAAGGAGCCGATAGCAATCAGCCCCAGCATTTT	CASSQGADSNQPQHF
TRBJ1-2	.	TRBV29-1	.	TGCAGCGTAGGACACAGGGAGAGGTACGGCTACACCTTC	CSVGHRERYGYTF
TRBJ2-1	once	TRBV7-3	.	TGTGCCAGCAGCACTGACTCCCTCCTACACAATGAGCAGTTCTTC	CASSTDSLLHNEQFF
TRBJ2-7	.	TRBV11-2	.	TGTGCCAGCAGCTTAGGCAGCTACGAGCAGTACTTC	CASSLGSYEQYF
TRBJ2-3	few	TRBV7-6	TRBD2	TGTGCCAGCAGCTTAAGCGGGGGGGCCGTAGATACGCAGTATTTT	CASSLSGGAVDTQYF
TRBJ2-1	.	TRBV3-1/TRBV3-2	.	TGTGCCAGCAGCCAATTCAGTGAGCAGTTCTTC	CASSQFSEQFF
TRBJ2-1	.	TRBV11-2	.	TGTGCCAGCAGCTTAGTGGTGAACAATGAGCAGTTCTTC	CASSLVVNNEQFF
TRBJ2-2	few	TRBV4-1	.	TGCGCCAGCAGCCATAGCGGTTTCACCGGGGAGCTGTTTTTT	CASSHSGFTGELFF
TRBJ2-3	.	TRBV7-6	TRBD2	TGTGCCAGCAGCTCAAACCCGGGACTAGCGACAGATACGCAGTATTTT	CASSSNPGLATDTQYF
TRBJ1-2	.	TRBV11-1	TRBD1	TGTGCCAGCAGCTCCGATGGGACAGTCGAGATGGATGGCTACACCTTC	CASSSDGTVEMDGYTF
TRBJ2-3	few	TRBV30	.	TGTGCCTGGAGTGTGGGGCTAGCCGCAGATACGCAGTATTTT	CAWSVGLAADTQYF
TRBJ2-1	.	TRBV4-2	TRBD2	TGTGCCAGCAGCTCTAGCGGGGGAGGAAACAATGAGCAGTTCTTC	CASSSSGGGNNEQFF
TRBJ2-6	.	TRBV13	TRBD2	TGTGCCACCACTACGGTAGCGGGGCTCTCTGGGGCCAACGTCCTGACTTTC	CATTTVAGLSGANVLTF
TRBJ1-2	.	TRBV10-2	TRBD1	TGCGCCAGCAGTGAGTCTTACCTTCGGGACAGGGAGGTTACTAACTATGGCTACACCTTC	CASSESYLRDREVTNYGYTF
TRBJ1-1	.	TRBV7-2	.	TGTGCCAGCAGCCCCCACCCGGACACTGAAGCTTTCTTT	CASSPHPDTEAFF
TRBJ1-2	.	TRBV5-1	.	TGCGCCAGCAGCGAGCCGGGGAACTATGGCTACACCTTC	CASSEPGNYGYTF